The rows below give T cell receptor beta chains drawn from one sample of a study of technical replicates of blood from several donors. Profiled with immunoSEQ multiplex PCR; TCRdb holds only in-frame clones, not every one. The sample records about 60,000 clones, 86% being singletons. Material: PBMCs. All receptors come from a human donor in good health. Some clones in this sample may be carry-over from other donors' samples. The CDR3 runs from the conserved cysteine through the conserved F or W. D genes are given only for firm matches. Only part of the rows carry a size: once, few, many, or a class if the clone is expanded.

DNA: TGTGCCAGCAGCGAGCGGGGGGGCGTGGAGACCCAGTACTTC
CDR3: CASSERGGVETQYF
D: TRBD2
V: TRBV7-2
J: TRBJ2-5
length: 14
size: -

DNA: TGCGCCAGCAGCCCCCGACAGGGGTTAGTTGGCTACACCTTC
CDR3: CASSPRQGLVGYTF
D: TRBD1
V: TRBV4-3
J: TRBJ1-2
length: 14
size: once

DNA: TGCAGCGTTGAATCTCTGCAGGGCTACGAGCAGTACTTC
CDR3: CSVESLQGYEQYF
D: -
V: TRBV29-1
J: TRBJ2-7
length: 13
size: once

DNA: TGTGCCAGCAGCAATAAGGACAGGATCTCCTATAATTCACCCCTCCACTTT
CDR3: CASSNKDRISYNSPLHF
D: TRBD1
V: TRBV9
J: TRBJ1-6
length: 17
size: -

DNA: TGTGCCAGCAGCCGAGCGGGGGGAATAGAGACCCAGTACTTC
CDR3: CASSRAGGIETQYF
D: TRBD2
V: TRBV7-2
J: TRBJ2-5
length: 14
size: -

DNA: TGTGCCAGCAGCGAGCGGTGGAGGAGGTACAATGAGCAGTTCTTC
CDR3: CASSERWRRYNEQFF
D: -
V: TRBV7-2
J: TRBJ2-1
length: 15
size: -

DNA: TGCGCCAGCAGGAGTACAGGGGTGAGTAGCACTGAAGCTTTCTTT
CDR3: CASRSTGVSSTEAFF
D: TRBD1
V: TRBV4-3
J: TRBJ1-1
length: 15
size: -

DNA: TGTGCCTGGACCAGGGGAACCGGGGAGCTGTTTTTT
CDR3: CAWTRGTGELFF
D: -
V: TRBV30
J: TRBJ2-2
length: 12
size: -

DNA: TGTGCCAGCAGCCAAGCAGGGGTGGGGACCCAGTACTTC
CDR3: CASSQAGVGTQYF
D: -
V: TRBV14
J: TRBJ2-5
length: 13
size: -

DNA: TGCGCCAGCAGCTTGATGTCCGGGGGAGATGGCTACACCTTC
CDR3: CASSLMSGGDGYTF
D: -
V: TRBV5-1
J: TRBJ1-2
length: 14
size: -

DNA: TGCGCCAGCAGCCAAGAGGGGGGAAGAAGCGGCTACACCTTC
CDR3: CASSQEGGRSGYTF
D: -
V: TRBV4-3
J: TRBJ1-2
length: 14
size: -

DNA: TGTGCCAGCAGCTTGAAGGGGGGACAGGGACGTAATTCACCCCTCCACTTT
CDR3: CASSLKGGQGRNSPLHF
D: TRBD1
V: TRBV5-4
J: TRBJ1-6
length: 17
size: few

DNA: TGTGCCAGCAGCAAAGGGACTAGCGAGGAAGATGAGCAGTTCTTC
CDR3: CASSKGTSEEDEQFF
D: TRBD2
V: TRBV11-3
J: TRBJ2-1
length: 15
size: -

DNA: TGTGCCAGCAGTGAAGTCCCGACAGGGAATAATTCACCCCTCCACTTT
CDR3: CASSEVPTGNNSPLHF
D: TRBD1
V: TRBV6-1
J: TRBJ1-6
length: 16
size: few

DNA: TGTGCCAGCAGTAAAGACAGGTCCTCTAATTCACCCCTCCACTTT
CDR3: CASSKDRSSNSPLHF
D: -
V: TRBV7-9
J: TRBJ1-6
length: 15
size: -

DNA: TGTGCCAGCAGCGACTTGGGCGGGGGAACAGATACGCAGTATTTT
CDR3: CASSDLGGGTDTQYF
D: TRBD2
V: TRBV7-9
J: TRBJ2-3
length: 15
size: -

DNA: TGTGCCAGCAGCCTGGACAGACGTCGGAGCGCCGGGGAGCTGTTTTTT
CDR3: CASSLDRRRSAGELFF
D: -
V: TRBV9
J: TRBJ2-2
length: 16
size: -

DNA: TGTGCCAGCAGCCGGACTAGCGGGGTCCCCTACGAGCAGTACTTC
CDR3: CASSRTSGVPYEQYF
D: TRBD2
V: TRBV7-2
J: TRBJ2-7
length: 15
size: -

DNA: TGTGCCAGCAGCTCGCCTGAACGGGGGGCAGTCGGAAACACCATATATTTT
CDR3: CASSSPERGAVGNTIYF
D: -
V: TRBV7-2
J: TRBJ1-3
length: 17
size: -

DNA: TGTGCCAGTAGTACCCAGGGTAATCAGCCCCAGCATTTT
CDR3: CASSTQGNQPQHF
D: -
V: TRBV19
J: TRBJ1-5
length: 13
size: -

DNA: TGTGCCAGCTCACCATTCGAAAAAGGGGGCGAGCAGTACTTC
CDR3: CASSPFEKGGEQYF
D: -
V: TRBV18
J: TRBJ2-7
length: 14
size: -

DNA: TGCGCCAGCAGCTTTGGTAGCGGGGGGGCTTCGAACACCGGGGAGCTGTTTTTT
CDR3: CASSFGSGGASNTGELFF
D: TRBD2
V: TRBV5-1
J: TRBJ2-2
length: 18
size: once

DNA: TGTGCCAGCAGCCCGAATAGGGGCAATGAGCAGTTCTTC
CDR3: CASSPNRGNEQFF
D: -
V: TRBV13
J: TRBJ2-1
length: 13
size: -

DNA: TGTGCCACCAGCAGAGTGGGACAGGACAGCTCTGGGGCCAACGTCCTGACTTTC
CDR3: CATSRVGQDSSGANVLTF
D: TRBD1
V: TRBV15
J: TRBJ2-6
length: 18
size: -

DNA: TGTGCCAGCAGTGAATCCGCGGGACTAGCGTCGAGGGAGCAGTACTTC
CDR3: CASSESAGLASREQYF
D: TRBD2
V: TRBV6-1
J: TRBJ2-7
length: 16
size: -

DNA: TGTGCCAGCAGAGAGAAAAGCTCCTATAATTCACCCCTCCACTTT
CDR3: CASREKSSYNSPLHF
D: -
V: TRBV21-1
J: TRBJ1-6
length: 15
size: -

DNA: TGCGCCAGCAGCCCAGAGGGTCAGCCCCAGCATTTT
CDR3: CASSPEGQPQHF
D: -
V: TRBV5-1
J: TRBJ1-5
length: 12
size: -

DNA: TGTGCCAGCAGCTATGGGGGCGTTACCGGGGAGCTGTTTTTT
CDR3: CASSYGGVTGELFF
D: -
V: TRBV7-2
J: TRBJ2-2
length: 14
size: -

DNA: TGTGCCAGCTCACCAGGGACAGGGACAGGAGGCTACACCTTC
CDR3: CASSPGTGTGGYTF
D: TRBD1
V: TRBV18
J: TRBJ1-2
length: 14
size: -

DNA: TGTGCCAGCAGGCCGGGCGGGGGAAATAGCAATCAGCCCCAGCATTTT
CDR3: CASRPGGGNSNQPQHF
D: -
V: TRBV7-2
J: TRBJ1-5
length: 16
size: -

DNA: TGTGCCAGCAGCCACCCCTCCCCGCGGCCGAGGGAGCAGTACTTC
CDR3: CASSHPSPRPREQYF
D: -
V: TRBV4-2
J: TRBJ2-7
length: 15
size: -